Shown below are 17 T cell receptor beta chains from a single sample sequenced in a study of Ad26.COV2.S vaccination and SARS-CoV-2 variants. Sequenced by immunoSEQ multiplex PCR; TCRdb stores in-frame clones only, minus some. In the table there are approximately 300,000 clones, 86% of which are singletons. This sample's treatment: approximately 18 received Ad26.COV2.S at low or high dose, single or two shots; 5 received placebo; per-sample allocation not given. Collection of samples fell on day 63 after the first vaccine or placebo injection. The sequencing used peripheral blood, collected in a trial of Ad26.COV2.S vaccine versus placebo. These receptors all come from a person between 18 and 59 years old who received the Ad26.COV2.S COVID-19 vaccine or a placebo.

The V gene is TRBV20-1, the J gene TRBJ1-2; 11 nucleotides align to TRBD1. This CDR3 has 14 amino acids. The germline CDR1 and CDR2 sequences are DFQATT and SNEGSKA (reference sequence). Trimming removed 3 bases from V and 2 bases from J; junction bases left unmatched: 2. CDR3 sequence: CSASGQGANYGYTF. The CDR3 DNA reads TGCAGTGCTAGTGGACAGGGGGCGAACTATGGCTACACCTTC.

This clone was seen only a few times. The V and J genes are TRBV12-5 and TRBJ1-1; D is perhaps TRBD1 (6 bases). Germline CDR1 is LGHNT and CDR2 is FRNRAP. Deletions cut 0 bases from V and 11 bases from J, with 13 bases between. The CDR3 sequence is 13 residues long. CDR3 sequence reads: CASGLVRGAAAFF. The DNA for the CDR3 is TGTGCTAGTGGTTTGGTACGGGGGGCCGCGGCTTTCTTT.

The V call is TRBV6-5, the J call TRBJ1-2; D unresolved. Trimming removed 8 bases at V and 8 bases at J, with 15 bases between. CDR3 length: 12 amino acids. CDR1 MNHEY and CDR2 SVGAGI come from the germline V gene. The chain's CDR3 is CASSARDDGYTF. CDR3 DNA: TGTGCCAGCTCGGCCCGCGACGACGGCTACACCTTC.

Written as DNA, the CDR3 is TGTGCCACCTCGTCCCGGGACAGGGGATACAATGAGCAGTTCTTC. Translating it yields CATSSRDRGYNEQFF. This chain links TRBV19 with TRBJ2-1; the match to TRBD1 covers 10 bases. The CDR3 consists of 15 residues. The germline gives CDR1 LNHDA, CDR2 SQIVND (reference sequence). J lost 4 bases, V lost 10 bases, and 10 bases had no gene match.

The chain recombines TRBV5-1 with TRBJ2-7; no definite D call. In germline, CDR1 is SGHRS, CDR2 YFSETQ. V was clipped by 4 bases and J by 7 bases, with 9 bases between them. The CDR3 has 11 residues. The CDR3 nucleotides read TGCGCCAGCAGCGCTGCGGAGGAGCAGTACTTC. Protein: CASSAAEEQYF.

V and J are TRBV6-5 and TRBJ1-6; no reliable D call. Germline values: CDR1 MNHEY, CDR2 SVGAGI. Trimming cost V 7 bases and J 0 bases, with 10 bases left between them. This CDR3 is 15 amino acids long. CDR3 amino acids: CASTTASSYNSPLHF. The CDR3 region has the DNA TGTGCCAGCACGACGGCCAGCTCCTATAATTCACCCCTCCACTTT.

The CDR3 protein is CASSTRLNTEAFF. The CDR3 nucleotides read TGTGCCAGCAGCACCAGACTGAACACTGAAGCTTTCTTT. J is TRBJ1-1 and V is TRBV7-8, with D uncertain. There are 13 residues in the CDR3. V gave up 5 bases and J gave up 0 bases, with 7 bases separating them. CDR1 and CDR2 from the germline V gene are SGHVS and FQNEAQ.

CDR3 DNA sequence: TGTGCCAGCAGCTTGATGACAGGGGCAAAGGCGAATGGCTACACCTTC. Encoded protein: CASSLMTGAKANGYTF. The chain couples TRBV7-2 to TRBJ1-2; TRBD1 agrees at 8 bases. Germline V gene data show CDR1 as SGHTA and CDR2 as FQGNSA. This CDR3 comprises 16 residues. V shed 3 bases and J 6 bases; nucleotides not matched to a gene: 12. Using reference TRBV7-2 and TRBJ1-2 for the parts outside the CDR3, the full variable domain is GAGVSQSPSNKVTEKGKDVELRCDPISGHTALYWYRQSLGQGLEFLIYFQGNSAPDKSGLPSDRFSAERTGGSVSTLTIQRTQQEDSAVYLCASSLMTGAKANGYTFGSGTRLTVV.

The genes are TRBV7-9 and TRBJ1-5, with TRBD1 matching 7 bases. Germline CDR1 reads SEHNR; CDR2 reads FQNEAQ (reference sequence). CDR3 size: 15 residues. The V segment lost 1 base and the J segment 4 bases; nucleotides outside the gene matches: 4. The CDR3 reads CASSLGQGVNQPQHF. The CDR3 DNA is TGTGCCAGCAGCTTAGGGCAGGGGGTTAATCAGCCCCAGCATTTT.

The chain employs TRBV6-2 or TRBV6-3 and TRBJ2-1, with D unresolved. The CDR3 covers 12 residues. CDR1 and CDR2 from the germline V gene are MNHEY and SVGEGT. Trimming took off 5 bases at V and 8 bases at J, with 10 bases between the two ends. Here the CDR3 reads CASSRNSHEQFF. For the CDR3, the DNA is TGTGCCAGCAGTCGAAATAGCCATGAGCAGTTCTTC.

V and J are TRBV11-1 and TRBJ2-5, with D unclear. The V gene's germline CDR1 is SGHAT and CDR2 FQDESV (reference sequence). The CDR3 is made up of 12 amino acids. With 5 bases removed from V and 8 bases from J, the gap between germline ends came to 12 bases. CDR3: CASSIGAVTQYF. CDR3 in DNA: TGTGCCAGCAGCATCGGAGCTGTCACCCAGTACTTC.

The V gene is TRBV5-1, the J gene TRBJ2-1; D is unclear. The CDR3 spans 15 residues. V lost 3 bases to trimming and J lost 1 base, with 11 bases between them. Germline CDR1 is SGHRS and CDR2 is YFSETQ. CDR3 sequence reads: CASSSRSESYNEQFF. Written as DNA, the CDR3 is TGCGCCAGCAGCTCAAGAAGTGAGTCCTACAATGAGCAGTTCTTC. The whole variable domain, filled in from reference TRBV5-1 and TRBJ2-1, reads KAGVTQTPRYLIKTRGQQVTLSCSPISGHRSVSWYQQTPGQGLQFLFEYFSETQRNKGNFPGRFSGRQFSNSRSEMNVSTLELGDSALYLCASSSRSESYNEQFFGPGTRLTVL.

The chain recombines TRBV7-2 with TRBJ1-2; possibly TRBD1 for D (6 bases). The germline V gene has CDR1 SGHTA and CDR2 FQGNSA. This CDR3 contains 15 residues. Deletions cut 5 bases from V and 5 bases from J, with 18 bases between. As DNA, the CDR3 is TGTGCCAGCAGCCCCCTCGTTGACAGGAGATATGGCTACACCTTC. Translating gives CASSPLVDRRYGYTF.

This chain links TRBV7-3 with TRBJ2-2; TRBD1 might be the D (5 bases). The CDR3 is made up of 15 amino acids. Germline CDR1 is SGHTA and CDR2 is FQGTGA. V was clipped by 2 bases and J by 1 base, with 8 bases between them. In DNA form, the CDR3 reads TGTGCCAGCAGCTTATTGGGGCAGAACACCGGGGAGCTGTTTTTT. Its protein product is CASSLLGQNTGELFF.

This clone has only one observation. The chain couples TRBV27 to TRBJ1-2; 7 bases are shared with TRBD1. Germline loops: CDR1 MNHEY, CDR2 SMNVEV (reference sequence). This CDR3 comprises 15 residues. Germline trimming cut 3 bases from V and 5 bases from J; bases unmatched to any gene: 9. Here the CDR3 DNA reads TGTGCCAGCAGTTTCTCCGGCAGGGGGAAATATGGCTACACCTTC. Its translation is CASSFSGRGKYGYTF.

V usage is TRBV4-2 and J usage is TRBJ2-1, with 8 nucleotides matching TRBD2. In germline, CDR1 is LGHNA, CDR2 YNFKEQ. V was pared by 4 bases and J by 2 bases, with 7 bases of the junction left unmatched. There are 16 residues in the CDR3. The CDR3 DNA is TGTGCCAGCAGCCCCCAACTAGCGGATACCTACAATGAGCAGTTCTTC. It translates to CASSPQLADTYNEQFF.

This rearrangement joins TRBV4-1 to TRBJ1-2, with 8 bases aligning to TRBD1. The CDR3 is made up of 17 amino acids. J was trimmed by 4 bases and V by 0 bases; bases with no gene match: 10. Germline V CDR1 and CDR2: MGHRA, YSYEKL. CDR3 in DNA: TGCGCCAGCAGCCAAGATGGGGCAGGGGGCGCAGGCTATGGCTACACCTTC. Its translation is CASSQDGAGGAGYGYTF.